The entry below gives a single T cell receptor (beta chain) sequence along with its context. Its antigen is as yet unknown. The sample originates from a study of cytomegalovirus exposure and HLA in healthy donors. Overall study results and limits: Investigators reported over 150 TCR beta chains as tied to cytomegalovirus. Later, TCR association rates were found to vary by HLA locus, highest for DRB1 and lowest for HLA-C. In presence/absence analyses, roughly uniform sequencing depth across donors was assumed.

Amplification used 60 Vbeta primers and 13 Jbeta primers. TCRdb's copy holds only in-frame clones and misses some; the assay was immunoSEQ multiplex PCR. The sample consists of 150,000 or so clones, about 75% of them appearing once. Germline lookup yields CDR1 SGHTA and CDR2 FQGNSA. V lost 8 bases, J lost 2 bases, and 13 bases lay in between. There are 14 residues in the CDR3. The specimen sequenced was PBMCs. The clonotype originates from a woman between 35 and 50 years old in good health and CMV-seropositive. The V gene is TRBV7-2, the J gene TRBJ1-5; no clear D gene. The CDR3 here is CASAYNLGNQPQHF. The DNA of the CDR3 is TGTGCCAGCGCCTACAACCTAGGCAATCAGCCCCAGCATTTT.